The TCR beta chain described here comes from a study of blood T cell repertoires in COVID-19. Sequencing was performed with immunoSEQ multiplex PCR; in TCRdb, only in-frame clones are kept and a portion is missing. The data show more than 300,000 clones, roughly four fifths seen once. V was shortened by 1 base and J by 5 bases, with 8 bases between the two germline ends. CDR1 is KGHSH and CDR2 is LQKENI in the germline V gene. The CDR3 covers 13 residues. The sequence was collected from a woman aged 45-65 years who had recovered from COVID-19. The sequenced sample consisted of PBMCs or T cells enriched from blood (not recorded which). The genes are TRBV18 and TRBJ2-5, with no clear D. The CDR3 protein is CASSPLPSETQYF. The CDR3 region has the DNA TGTGCCAGCTCACCACTTCCTTCCGAGACCCAGTACTTC.